This T cell receptor (beta chain) was recovered during a study of cytomegalovirus exposure and HLA in healthy donors. On this clone: Its antigen remains unidentified.

With 60 Vbeta and 13 Jbeta primers, the PCR was carried out. Sequencing was performed with immunoSEQ multiplex PCR; in TCRdb, only in-frame clones are kept and a portion is missing. The data show about 180,000 clones, 77% seen once. Study-level findings and limits: An analysis that was carried out later associated 16,000 or so TCR beta sequences with HLA alleles at 0.05 false discovery rate. It was likely that a cluster of highly shared sequence variants was a sequencing artifact. TCR beta chains numbering roughly 150 were designated cytomegalovirus-associated. No immune exposure information besides CMV serostatus was available.

The sample consisted of PBMCs. The TCR was taken from a man between 18 and 29 years old in good health and CMV-seronegative.

CDR3 in amino acids: CASSSAGSETQYF. DNA of the CDR3: TGTGCCAGCAGTTCTGCGGGGTCAGAGACCCAGTACTTC. V gene TRBV2 combines with J gene TRBJ2-5, with a weak D call TRBD2 (6 bases). Trimming took 5 bases from V and 4 from J, leaving 11 bases between them. This CDR3 comprises 13 residues. From germline, CDR1 is SNHLY and CDR2 FYNNEI.